Listed here is a single TCR beta chain. This sample was taken from a study of blood T cell repertoires in COVID-19. Data came from immunoSEQ multiplex PCR; TCRdb stores just in-frame clones and leaves some out. Seen here are approximately 270,000 clones, over 80% observed once, and the top ten hold 1% to 1.5%. The CDR3 loop spans 14 amino acids. V lost 2 bases to trimming and J lost 5 bases, with 14 bases between them. Germline values: CDR1 SGHRS, CDR2 YFSETQ. The chain is built from TRBV5-1 and TRBJ2-7; tentatively, D is TRBD1 (6 bases). This receptor was identified in a human donor in a cohort exposed to, infected with or recovered from COVID-19 (not recorded which). The donor label of this sample is uncertain. Sequencing input: PBMCs or T cells enriched from blood (not recorded which). The CDR3 region has the DNA TGCGCCAGCAGCTTACAGGGTGGAGGTGACGAGCAGTACTTC. Protein sequence: CASSLQGGGDEQYF.